This T cell receptor (beta chain) was obtained from a study of T-cell memory formation after mild COVID-19. In the study overall: Largely, TCR clusters stayed within a single donor.

V was trimmed by 3 bases and J by 8 bases, leaving 12 bases between them. The CDR3 sequence is 13 residues long. MiXCR was run by TCRdb on the 5' RACE reads, yielding one entry per CDR3 protein. The repertoire holds about 82,000 distinct CDR3 sequences, with around 13% as singletons. Comment on this clonotype: What it binds is unknown.

Study-wide results and caveats: The main location of contracting CD4+ clones was CM and EM, and that of contracting CD8+ clones was EMRA. Clones that got smaller from day 15 to 85 had even CD4/CD8, while clones growing later tipped toward CD4+. In second-wave clones peaking day 37, SARS-CoV-2 specificity remained unconfirmed.

The TCR comes from a man aged 18 to 35 who had mild COVID-19 (a few samples of this study predate the infection). Cell type and time point are not known. The specimen was PBMCs or a T cell subset sorted from them (not recorded which). This chain links TRBV12-3 or TRBV12-4 with TRBJ2-3, with D tentatively TRBD1 or TRBD2 (5 bases each). For the CDR3, the DNA is TGTGCCAGCAGTTTGGGGGAAGTCGGTACGCAGTATTTT. Translation: CASSLGEVGTQYF.